This T cell receptor (beta chain) originates from a study of blood T cell repertoires in COVID-19. Study-wide context: Whether acute or convalescent, the COVID-19 samples came from the United States, Italy and Spain. From T cells, B-cell-depleted T cells, or PBMCs came the material, which was cDNA or gDNA.

The method was immunoSEQ multiplex PCR; TCRdb's version includes in-frame clones alone and lacks a portion of them. The sample lists 95,000 to 150,000 clones; more than 80% were seen once. Patients of the Seattle cohort, enrolled during active infection, were followed longitudinally. CDR1 is MDHEN, CDR2 SYDVKM, per germline. This CDR3 spans 12 amino acids. Trimming took off 5 bases at V and 4 bases at J, with 8 bases between the two ends. The V call is TRBV28, the J call TRBJ1-2; TRBD1 is a possible D gene (5 bases). The receptor comes from a woman at least 80 years old with COVID-19, enrolled during active disease. The material sequenced was peripheral blood. CDR3 DNA sequence: TGTGCCAGCAGTACAGGTCTCTATGGCTACACCTTC. Translation: CASSTGLYGYTF.